Here is one T cell receptor (beta chain) with its context. Only in-frame clones appear in the TCRdb table, and some are missing; sequencing was by immunoSEQ multiplex PCR. This sample has 700,000 to 750,000 clones; approximately 85% occur once, and the top ten carry 0.0095% to 0.013%. The data stem from a study of shared T cell receptors in the human thymus. The same data also contributed to another study, on human thymus T cells. That work adds: Thymus tissue for the work was resected from patients undergoing corrective heart surgery. Apparent bias marked the V and J gene usage of thymic and blood repertoires. Unrelated individuals had highly overlapping thymic repertoires, as reported in related research.

The sequenced sample was thymocytes. This clonotype was sampled from a girl younger than two with a congenital heart defect.

DNA for the CDR3: TGTGCCAGCAGCCCGAGGACAGGGGAGATCACCGGGGAGCTGTTTTTT. Amino acid sequence: CASSPRTGEITGELFF. The chain has TRBV7-9 and TRBJ2-2; 9 bases align to TRBD1. The CDR3 is 16 residues long. V shed 5 bases, J shed 4 bases, and the junction held 8 bases outside the gene matches. The germline V gene encodes CDR1 SEHNR and CDR2 FQNEAQ (reference sequence). Variable domain in full (rest from reference TRBV7-9 and TRBJ2-2): DTGVSQNPRHKITKRGQNVTFRCDPISEHNRLYWYRQTLGQGPEFLTYFQNEAQLEKSRLLSDRFSAERPKGSFSTLEIQRTEQGDSAMYLCASSPRTGEITGELFFGEGSRLTVL.